The clone carrying this TCR beta chain was observed at least ten times. Its antigen is not known. The record originates from a study of T cell repertoires in cytomegalovirus infection. Study overall: In public TCR beta signatures, there were indications of both CMV infection and matching HLA type.

General study points: Predominance within the ex vivo response was attributable to HLA-C-restricted CMV-specific TCR beta clonotypes. Carriers of CMV and the relevant HLA type were discriminated by public TCR beta frequency.

Germline lookup yields CDR1 SSHAT and CDR2 FNYEAQ (reference sequence). V was pared by 6 bases and J by 3 bases, with 14 bases between. This CDR3 is 15 amino acids long. Via MiXCR, TCRdb re-called the reads, giving one row per CDR3 protein. Of some 320,000 distinct CDR3 sequences detected, 9.5% appear once; the ten largest clones hold 3.5% to 4.5%. Material: PBMCs. This TCR came from a human donor in good health (CMV status not recorded). Some clones in this sample may be carry-over from other donors' samples. V is TRBV7-7 and J is TRBJ2-2; D might be TRBD1 (5 bases). Here the CDR3 DNA reads TGTGCCAGCAGACGAGACAGAAGCTACACCGGGGAGCTGTTTTTT. Its translation is CASRRDRSYTGELFF.